This TCR beta chain stems from a study of CD8+CD57+ T cells in acquired aplastic anemia. Genomic DNA served as template for TCR beta VDJ and CDR3 profiling. TCRdb re-derived calls from the reads in MiXCR, one entry per CDR3 protein. The sample shows around 500,000 distinct CDR3 sequences, about a third of them seen only once. Germline assignment: CDR1 SNHLY and CDR2 FYNNEI. The CDR3 consists of 15 residues. The V gene end was trimmed by 6 bases and the J gene end by 1 base; junction bases not matched to a gene: 4. The patients chosen for sequencing had shown expansion of CD8+CD57+ cells (detected by flow cytometry). There are many counts of this clonotype.

This clonotype originated in a human donor with aplastic anemia. Sequenced material: sorted CD4+, CD8+, or CD8+CD57+ T cells (not recorded which) from PBMCs. J is TRBJ2-1 and V is TRBV2, with 9 positions matching TRBD2. CDR3 DNA: TGTGCCAGCAGAGGCGGGAGGGGTTCCTACAATGAGCAGTTCTTC. This gives the protein CASRGGRGSYNEQFF.